This T cell receptor beta chain was identified during a study of blood T cell repertoires in COVID-19. Study details: The study drew acute and convalescent COVID-19 samples from the United States, Italy and Spain. The cDNA or gDNA used as material had been derived from T cells, B-cell-depleted T cells, or PBMCs.

Participant age was 18 to 89 years, and participants resided in roughly 24 US areas. As concerns this clone: Other nucleotide sequences from this sample produce the same CDR3.

Original processing notes: Reference gene primers were amplified, and this amplification served to estimate nucleated cell counts. Using immunoSEQ multiplex PCR, the repertoire was profiled, and TCRdb retains in-frame clones only, with some absent. Clone size and V and J calls were adopted from that table, with D and trimming inferred from the DNA. This sample has roughly 270,000 clones, with approximately 81% found just once. The V and J ends lost 2 bases and 0 bases respectively, with 9 bases between them. The germline CDR1 and CDR2 sequences are SGHRS and YFSETQ. The CDR3 is 15 residues long. The chain uses TRBV5-1 and TRBJ2-1; maybe TRBD2 (6 bases). What was sequenced was PBMCs or T cells enriched from blood (not recorded which). The source is a woman aged 50 to 60 who had recovered from COVID-19. CDR3 in amino acids: CASSFGGSSYNEQFF. CDR3 sequence (DNA): TGCGCCAGCAGCTTTGGGGGGAGCTCCTACAATGAGCAGTTCTTC.